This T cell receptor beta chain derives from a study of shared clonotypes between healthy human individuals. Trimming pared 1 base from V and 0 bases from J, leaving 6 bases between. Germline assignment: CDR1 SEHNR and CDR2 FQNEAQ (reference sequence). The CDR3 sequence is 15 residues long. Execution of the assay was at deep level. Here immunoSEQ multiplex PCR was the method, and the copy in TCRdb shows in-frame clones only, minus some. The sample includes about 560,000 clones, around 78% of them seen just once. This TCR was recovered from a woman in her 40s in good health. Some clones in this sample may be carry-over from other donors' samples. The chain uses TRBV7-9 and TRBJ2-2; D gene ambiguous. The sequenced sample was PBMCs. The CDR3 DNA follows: TGTGCCAGCAGCTTAGTTGCTCCGAACACCGGGGAGCTGTTTTTT. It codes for CASSLVAPNTGELFF.